The clone carrying this TCR beta chain was counted between two and nine times. Its target is not known. This specimen belongs to a study of blood T cells in healthy people across ages. Study results and limitations: Comparison with aged donors showed that long-lived donors had more naive CD4+ cells and higher diversity.

Caucasian individuals from Russia who were healthy and aged about 6 to 90 acted as donors. CDR1 and CDR2 (germline): SGHTA, FQGNSA. There are 16 residues in the CDR3. Trimming removed 5 bases at V and 7 bases at J, with 21 bases between. Through a sample-barcoded 5' primer and a J-beta primer mix, a second PCR was run for about 6 to 11 cycles. Each of the cDNA molecules was tagged by a template-switch adaptor with 12 random nucleotides. TCRdb re-derived calls from the 5' RACE reads in MiXCR, one entry per CDR3 protein. Here the sample spans about 670,000 distinct CDR3 sequences, approximately 52% being singletons.

This clonotype was obtained from a woman aged 80 or over in good health. Sequencing was carried out using blood. The chain uses TRBV7-2 and TRBJ2-4; D gene unclear. The CDR3 here is CASSPKVLDLGNIQYF. The CDR3 coding sequence is TGTGCCAGCAGCCCGAAAGTCCTCGACCTAGGGAACATTCAGTACTTC. The entire variable domain, with the rest obtained from reference TRBV7-2 and TRBJ2-4, is as follows: GAGVSQSPSNKVTEKGKDVELRCDPISGHTALYWYRQSLGQGLEFLIYFQGNSAPDKSGLPSDRFSAERTGGSVSTLTIQRTQQEDSAVYLCASSPKVLDLGNIQYFGAGTRLSVL.